This T cell receptor beta chain was captured in a study of cytomegalovirus exposure and HLA in healthy donors. The study ran its PCR with 60 Vbeta and 13 Jbeta primers. Original methodology: Some 11 million of the approximately 80 million unique TCR beta chains counted in a later analysis were shared. Sequencing was performed with immunoSEQ multiplex PCR; in TCRdb, only in-frame clones are kept and a portion is missing. V and J calls plus clone size are reproduced from that table; the DNA served to infer D and trimming. The sample records more than 120,000 clones, more than 75% being singletons. Germline V gene lookup returns CDR1 SEHNR and CDR2 FQNEAQ (reference sequence). This CDR3 has 15 residues. Trimming took 1 base from V and 1 from J, leaving 9 bases between them. To note about this clone: What it binds is not known.

Overall study findings and caveats: As a later analysis showed, a missense DCLRE1C variant was linked to trimming of TCR beta V- and J-genes. Prediction of most subjects' HLA-A and HLA-B alleles by TCR beta sequences was reportedly accurate. Analysis performed later showed TCR beta chains linked to HLA being more clonally expanded than equally common others.

This chain connects TRBV7-9 to TRBJ2-3, with TRBD1 as a possible D gene (6 bases). This receptor was taken from a woman aged 40-49 years in good health and CMV-seropositive. Sequenced: PBMCs. Here the CDR3 reads CASSLGAGGTDTQYF. The CDR3, as DNA: TGTGCCAGCAGCTTAGGGGCAGGGGGCACAGATACGCAGTATTTT. Using reference TRBV7-9 and TRBJ2-3 for the parts outside the CDR3, the full variable domain is DTGVSQNPRHKITKRGQNVTFRCDPISEHNRLYWYRQTLGQGPEFLTYFQNEAQLEKSRLLSDRFSAERPKGSFSTLEIQRTEQGDSAMYLCASSLGAGGTDTQYFGPGTRLTVL.